Listed here is a single T cell receptor (beta chain). The data were produced by immunoSEQ multiplex PCR, yet TCRdb's version contains in-frame clones alone and is incomplete. The sample carries tens of thousands of clones, 50% to 65% recorded once. The CDR3 contains 11 residues. The germline V and J ends were trimmed by 5 bases and 6 bases, with 5 bases remaining between them. Germline V CDR1 and CDR2: SEHNR, FQNEAQ (reference sequence). The entry originates in a study of graft-versus-host responses after intestinal transplantation. The V call is TRBV7-9, the J call TRBJ2-1; D call uncertain. This material consisted of alloreactive CD4+ T cells from a mixed lymphocyte reaction culture, taken before intestinal transplant. As to subset: CFSE-low proliferating T cells sorted from roughly 6-day pre-transplant mixed lymphocyte reaction (GvH or HvG direction). The TCR was taken from a human patient who received an intestinal transplant. The CDR3 protein is CASSPRNEQFF. CDR3 in DNA: TGTGCCAGCAGCCCCCGCAATGAGCAGTTCTTC.